A selection of T cell receptor beta chains follows, all from one sample in a study of cytomegalovirus exposure and HLA in healthy donors. The protocol was immunoSEQ multiplex PCR, while the TCRdb copy is restricted to in-frame clones and leaves out a portion. The sample yields about 120,000 clones, approximately 74% seen once. Sequencing used PBMCs. Receptor source: a woman aged 50 to 60 in good health and CMV-seropositive. CDR3s include the opening cysteine and the closing phenylalanine or tryptophan. Fields, in order: clone size, D gene, V gene, J gene, CDR3 DNA, CDR3 protein. D genes are given only for firm matches. The size entry is marked missing in some rows and otherwise reads once, few, many or a size class.

clone_size: .
d_call: .
v_call: TRBV11-2
j_call: TRBJ1-1
cdr3_nt: TGTGCCAGCAGCTCCAACGGTGGCACTGAAGCTTTCTTT
cdr3_aa: CASSSNGGTEAFF

clone_size: .
d_call: .
v_call: TRBV6-4
j_call: TRBJ1-4
cdr3_nt: TGTGCCAGCAGTGAACGTTGGAACAGTCAAAAACTGTTTTTT
cdr3_aa: CASSERWNSQKLFF

clone_size: .
d_call: TRBD1
v_call: TRBV19
j_call: TRBJ1-5
cdr3_nt: TGTGCCAGTAGTATGACCGTGGGGACAGGGAGAAATCAGCCCCAGCATTTT
cdr3_aa: CASSMTVGTGRNQPQHF

clone_size: .
d_call: .
v_call: TRBV29-1
j_call: TRBJ2-7
cdr3_nt: TGCAGCGTCGCCAGTGGCTACGAGCAGTACTTC
cdr3_aa: CSVASGYEQYF

clone_size: .
d_call: TRBD1
v_call: TRBV2
j_call: TRBJ2-5
cdr3_nt: TGTACCAGCAATACAGGGGAAGAGACCCAGTACTTC
cdr3_aa: CTSNTGEETQYF

clone_size: once
d_call: .
v_call: TRBV7-9
j_call: TRBJ1-1
cdr3_nt: TGTGCCAGCAGCTCTTCGTCGGGGGATAGTAACACTGAAGCTTTCTTT
cdr3_aa: CASSSSSGDSNTEAFF

clone_size: .
d_call: .
v_call: TRBV5-1
j_call: TRBJ1-1
cdr3_nt: TGCGCCAGCAGCTCAAGTAGTGGTTTGGACACTGAAGCTTTCTTT
cdr3_aa: CASSSSSGLDTEAFF

clone_size: .
d_call: TRBD2
v_call: TRBV19
j_call: TRBJ2-2
cdr3_nt: TGTGCCGGACGGACTAGCGGGAACACCGGGGAGCTGTTTTTT
cdr3_aa: CAGRTSGNTGELFF

clone_size: .
d_call: .
v_call: TRBV27
j_call: TRBJ1-5
cdr3_nt: TGTGCCAGCAGTTTCTCAGGCAATCAGCCCCAGCATTTT
cdr3_aa: CASSFSGNQPQHF

clone_size: .
d_call: TRBD2
v_call: TRBV13
j_call: TRBJ2-7
cdr3_nt: TGTGCCAGCAGCCCTCGGGGCGGGAGCTCCTACGAGCAGTACTTC
cdr3_aa: CASSPRGGSSYEQYF

clone_size: .
d_call: TRBD1
v_call: TRBV4-1
j_call: TRBJ1-5
cdr3_nt: TGCGCCAGCAGCCCAGGGGTGACAGGGAGGCAGCCCCAGCATTTT
cdr3_aa: CASSPGVTGRQPQHF

clone_size: .
d_call: TRBD1
v_call: TRBV28
j_call: TRBJ1-4
cdr3_nt: TGTGCCAGCAGAACGACAGGGAAAATGGAAAAACTGTTTTTT
cdr3_aa: CASRTTGKMEKLFF

clone_size: .
d_call: .
v_call: TRBV2
j_call: TRBJ2-4
cdr3_nt: TGTGCCAGCAGTATAGAGCTAGCCAAAAACATTCAGTACTTC
cdr3_aa: CASSIELAKNIQYF

clone_size: .
d_call: .
v_call: TRBV30
j_call: TRBJ2-1
cdr3_nt: TGTGCCTGGGCAAATTCGGGAGTCGGGGAGCAGTTCTTC
cdr3_aa: CAWANSGVGEQFF

clone_size: .
d_call: TRBD1
v_call: TRBV10-3
j_call: TRBJ1-2
cdr3_nt: TGTGCCATCAGTGGACAGGGCGAAATCTATGGCTACACCTTC
cdr3_aa: CAISGQGEIYGYTF

clone_size: .
d_call: .
v_call: TRBV7-9
j_call: TRBJ1-4
cdr3_nt: TGTGCCAGCAGCTCACAGGGACCTAATGAAAAACTGTTTTTT
cdr3_aa: CASSSQGPNEKLFF

clone_size: few
d_call: TRBD1
v_call: TRBV6-5
j_call: TRBJ1-2
cdr3_nt: TGTGCCAGCCGGGAGACAGGGTTCAACTATGGCTACACCTTC
cdr3_aa: CASRETGFNYGYTF

clone_size: .
d_call: TRBD2
v_call: TRBV4-2
j_call: TRBJ2-1
cdr3_nt: TGTGCCAGCCCTGACGACCGACTAGCGAATGAGCAGTTCTTC
cdr3_aa: CASPDDRLANEQFF

clone_size: .
d_call: TRBD1
v_call: TRBV5-1
j_call: TRBJ2-7
cdr3_nt: TGCGCCAGCAGCTTGGAGGGACAGGGGTACGACGAGCAGTACTTC
cdr3_aa: CASSLEGQGYDEQYF

clone_size: few
d_call: TRBD1
v_call: TRBV4-3
j_call: TRBJ1-1
cdr3_nt: TGCGCCAGCAGCCAAGGAAGGACAGGGGGTGAAGCTTTCTTT
cdr3_aa: CASSQGRTGGEAFF

clone_size: .
d_call: .
v_call: TRBV19
j_call: TRBJ1-1
cdr3_nt: TGTGCCAGTAGCCTACACATACGGGGTGAAGCTTTCTTT
cdr3_aa: CASSLHIRGEAFF

clone_size: .
d_call: TRBD1
v_call: TRBV4-3
j_call: TRBJ2-1
cdr3_nt: TGCGCCAGCAGCGTTACCGGGACAGGCAACAATGAGCAGTTCTTC
cdr3_aa: CASSVTGTGNNEQFF

clone_size: .
d_call: .
v_call: TRBV30
j_call: TRBJ1-2
cdr3_nt: TGTGCCTGGAGTCATGGGGGCGATGGCTACACCTTC
cdr3_aa: CAWSHGGDGYTF

clone_size: once
d_call: TRBD2
v_call: TRBV29-1
j_call: TRBJ2-7
cdr3_nt: TGCAGCGCTCAATCCCCCGGGACTAGCGGCTCCTACGAGCAGTACTTC
cdr3_aa: CSAQSPGTSGSYEQYF

clone_size: .
d_call: TRBD2
v_call: TRBV15
j_call: TRBJ2-7
cdr3_nt: TGTGCCACCAGCAGGGGACTAGTCTACGAGCAGTACTTC
cdr3_aa: CATSRGLVYEQYF

clone_size: .
d_call: TRBD1
v_call: TRBV10-3
j_call: TRBJ1-6
cdr3_nt: TGTGCCATCAGTGAGTCGGGACAGGGAAACTATAATTCACCCCTCCACTTT
cdr3_aa: CAISESGQGNYNSPLHF

clone_size: .
d_call: TRBD2
v_call: TRBV5-1
j_call: TRBJ2-1
cdr3_nt: TGCGCCAGCAGTTCTAGCGGGGGGGCCCGATACAATGAGCAGTTCTTC
cdr3_aa: CASSSSGGARYNEQFF

clone_size: .
d_call: .
v_call: TRBV5-1
j_call: TRBJ2-3
cdr3_nt: TGCGCCAGCATCGCTGGCGGGAATACAGATACGCAGTATTTT
cdr3_aa: CASIAGGNTDTQYF

clone_size: .
d_call: .
v_call: TRBV25-1
j_call: TRBJ2-5
cdr3_nt: TGTGCCAGCAGGACAATAGAGACCCAGTACTTC
cdr3_aa: CASRTIETQYF

clone_size: .
d_call: TRBD2
v_call: TRBV5-6
j_call: TRBJ2-3
cdr3_nt: TGTGCCAGCAGCTTGATAGCGGGGGGACCAGATACGCAGTATTTT
cdr3_aa: CASSLIAGGPDTQYF

clone_size: .
d_call: TRBD1
v_call: TRBV7-2
j_call: TRBJ2-7
cdr3_nt: TGTGCCAGCAGCCCCCGGACAGGGGGCTACGAGCAGTACTTC
cdr3_aa: CASSPRTGGYEQYF

clone_size: few
d_call: TRBD1
v_call: TRBV5-4
j_call: TRBJ2-3
cdr3_nt: TGTGCCAGCAGGTCAACAGGGGGCGAGGCGGCAGATACGCAGTATTTT
cdr3_aa: CASRSTGGEAADTQYF

clone_size: .
d_call: TRBD1
v_call: TRBV19
j_call: TRBJ1-2
cdr3_nt: TGTGCCAGTACGGTGATAGGGGGCGATGGCTACACCTTC
cdr3_aa: CASTVIGGDGYTF

clone_size: .
d_call: .
v_call: TRBV5-4
j_call: TRBJ1-2
cdr3_nt: TGTGCCAGCAGACTGAACGGACACTTCTATGGCTACACCTTC
cdr3_aa: CASRLNGHFYGYTF

clone_size: once
d_call: TRBD2
v_call: TRBV28
j_call: TRBJ2-1
cdr3_nt: TGTGCCAGCAGTTTGGACCTAGCGGGCCGATACAATGAGCAGTTCTTC
cdr3_aa: CASSLDLAGRYNEQFF

clone_size: few
d_call: .
v_call: TRBV7-2
j_call: TRBJ1-5
cdr3_nt: TGTGCCAGCAGCTTAGCGCAGGGCCAGCCCCAGCATTTT
cdr3_aa: CASSLAQGQPQHF

clone_size: .
d_call: TRBD2
v_call: TRBV7-8
j_call: TRBJ2-1
cdr3_nt: TGTGCCAGCAGCCCAAGACTAGCGGGAGGTTCGAGCTCCTACAATGAGCAGTTCTTC
cdr3_aa: CASSPRLAGGSSSYNEQFF

clone_size: .
d_call: TRBD1
v_call: TRBV7-2
j_call: TRBJ2-1
cdr3_nt: TGTGCCAGCAGCTCGACCCGGGACAGGGCGCTCTTC
cdr3_aa: CASSSTRDRALF

clone_size: few
d_call: .
v_call: TRBV29-1
j_call: TRBJ1-1
cdr3_nt: TGCAGCGGGAAGGGGGACACTGAAGCTTTCTTT
cdr3_aa: CSGKGDTEAFF

clone_size: .
d_call: TRBD1
v_call: TRBV9
j_call: TRBJ2-1
cdr3_nt: TGTGCCAGCAGCGCGGGACAGTGGGGTGAGGAGCAGTTCTTC
cdr3_aa: CASSAGQWGEEQFF

clone_size: .
d_call: .
v_call: TRBV5-1
j_call: TRBJ1-1
cdr3_nt: TGCGCCAGCAGCTTTTCGGGAGATCAAGCTTTCTTT
cdr3_aa: CASSFSGDQAFF

clone_size: .
d_call: .
v_call: TRBV21-1
j_call: TRBJ2-2
cdr3_nt: TGTGCCAGCAGCAAAGATGGCATGGGCAGCCAGAACACCGGGGAGCTGTTTTTT
cdr3_aa: CASSKDGMGSQNTGELFF

clone_size: .
d_call: .
v_call: TRBV4-1
j_call: TRBJ2-7
cdr3_nt: TGCGCCAGCAGCCAAGTAGAATACCCGCGCGGGAACTACGAGCAGTACTTC
cdr3_aa: CASSQVEYPRGNYEQYF

clone_size: .
d_call: .
v_call: TRBV6-5
j_call: TRBJ2-2
cdr3_nt: TGTGCCAGCAGTTCGACAGGAGCCCGCGGGGAGCTGTTTTTT
cdr3_aa: CASSSTGARGELFF

clone_size: .
d_call: .
v_call: TRBV11-3
j_call: TRBJ2-7
cdr3_nt: TGTGCCAGCAGCTTAGAGGGGGCCCACGAGCAGTACTTC
cdr3_aa: CASSLEGAHEQYF